This T cell receptor beta chain was recorded in a study of blood T cell repertoires in COVID-19. Across the study: Acute-phase and convalescent COVID-19 samples originated in the United States, Italy and Spain.

Germline V gene sequence: CDR1 SGHDT, CDR2 YYEEEE. The length of the CDR3 is 16 residues. J gave up 2 bases and V 2 bases, and 5 bases lay outside the gene matches. In the authors' methods: Amplified reference gene primers provided the basis for estimating nucleated cell counts. Profiled with immunoSEQ multiplex PCR; TCRdb holds only in-frame clones, not every one. The V and J calls and clone size were taken over from that table, and D and trimming were inferred from the DNA. Of about 230,000 clones listed, more than 65% are singletons. This TCR came from a middle-aged man who had recovered from COVID-19. The source material was peripheral blood. The chain is built from TRBV5-6 and TRBJ2-3, with 10 nucleotides matching TRBD2. The CDR3 DNA sequence: TGTGCCAGCAGCTTAGGACTAGCGGACTACACAGATACGCAGTATTTT. Translated, it gives CASSLGLADYTDTQYF.